This T cell receptor (beta chain) was captured in a study of T cells after yellow fever vaccination. Whole-study context: In the case of low-cell-number fractions, SMART-Seq v4 Ultra Low Input was used for preparation. Study-level points and caveats: Booster samples showed a return of most primary-vaccination clones (approximately 95% CD4, 80% to 90% CD8). The CD4 compartment and the CD8 compartment contained a small share of clonotypes in common.

5'RACE template switching produced TCR cDNA carrying a universal primer site and UMIs. TCRdb analysed the 5' RACE reads with MiXCR anew, one entry per CDR3 protein. The profile shows fewer than 450,000 distinct CDR3 sequences, around a tenth of them singletons. A few counts support this clonotype. Antigen specificity is unknown. Per germline, CDR1 KGHSH and CDR2 LQKENI. V lost 1 base, J lost 1 base, and 10 bases lay in between. The CDR3 loop spans 15 amino acids. The chain links TRBV18 to TRBJ1-1; TRBD1 is a possible D gene (5 bases). Sequenced material: PBMCs, taken on the day of the first yellow fever vaccination. The source is a man aged 18 to 35 who received the YFV17D yellow fever vaccine. CDR3 nucleotide sequence: TGTGCCAGCTCACCACGGGGCCTTAAGAACACTGAAGCTTTCTTT. As protein: CASSPRGLKNTEAFF.